The 30 T cell receptor beta chains in this list originate from one sample, sequenced in a study of shared clonotypes between healthy human individuals. Clones were read by immunoSEQ multiplex PCR, and TCRdb kept only the in-frame ones, dropping some. The sample contains about 700,000 clones, roughly 94% of which appear only once. The naive CD8 subset, CD45RO-negative cells positively selected for CCR7, excluded terminally differentiated effector memory CD45RA+ cells. Material: naive CD8+ T cells sorted from blood. These TCRs come from a man younger than 45 in good health.

This chain uses TRBV5-4 with TRBJ2-3; TRBD2 aligns across 14 bases. V gave up 4 bases and J gave up 2 bases; unmatched junction bases: 9. CDR3 length: 18 amino acids. Per germline, CDR1 SGHNT and CDR2 YYREEE (reference sequence). The CDR3, as DNA: TGTGCCAGCAGCCCAAGTGAGGGACTAGCGGGAGTCACAGATACGCAGTATTTT. Translated: CASSPSEGLAGVTDTQYF.

This clone has just one count. The same CDR3 can be traced to other DNA sequences in this sample. The chain has TRBV27 and TRBJ2-7; D remains ambiguous. CDR1 MNHEY and CDR2 SMNVEV come from the germline V gene (reference sequence). The CDR3 has 13 amino acids. V was shortened by 5 bases and J by 0 bases, with 8 bases between the two germline ends. CDR3 protein: CASSPSSSYEQYF. The DNA for the CDR3 is TGTGCCAGCAGTCCCAGCAGCTCCTACGAGCAGTACTTC.

This clone has ten or more counts. This chain links TRBV9 with TRBJ2-2, with D possibly matching TRBD2 (5 bases). CDR1 is SGDLS, CDR2 YYNGEE, per germline. The CDR3 covers 13 residues. Trimming shortened V by 7 bases and J by 6 bases, and 13 bases separated the two germline ends. The CDR3 DNA is TGTGCCAGCGGGAGAGGGTATGCCGGGGAGCTGTTTTTT. It codes for CASGRGYAGELFF.

The chain couples TRBV10-1 to TRBJ2-1; D is uncertain. Trimming removed 1 base at V and 10 bases at J, with 11 bases between. The CDR3 runs 13 residues. The germline gives CDR1 WNHNN, CDR2 SYGVQD (reference sequence). The CDR3 loop is CASSEFARNEQFF. CDR3 nucleotide sequence: TGCGCCAGCAGTGAGTTCGCCCGGAACGAGCAGTTCTTC.

In regard to this clone: Other DNA sequences within the sample encode an identical CDR3. The chain has TRBV12-2 and TRBJ2-5; the listed D gene, TRBD2, was not tested against the DNA. TRBV12-2 is tagged as a pseudogene. The CDR3 covers 16 residues. The CDR3 region is CASRLAERLGEETQYF. The CDR3 DNA follows: TGTGCAAGTCGCTTAGCAGAGAGACTAGGGGAAGAGACCCAGTACTTC.

This chain connects TRBV11-2 to TRBJ1-2; unclear D gene. Germline V lookup: CDR1 SGHAT, CDR2 FQNNGV. This CDR3 is built from 15 residues. The ends were cut back, 1 base at V and 8 bases at J, with 17 bases in the middle. The CDR3 region has the DNA TGTGCCAGCAGCTTAGGAAGGGAAGTTATCCCAGGCTACACCTTC. As protein: CASSLGREVIPGYTF.

This chain joins TRBV27 and TRBJ2-7, with TRBD2 as a possible D gene (6 bases). This CDR3 spans 16 amino acids. The germline CDR1 and CDR2 sequences are MNHEY and SMNVEV (reference sequence). The germline V and J ends were trimmed by 5 bases and 5 bases, with 22 bases remaining between them. Here the CDR3 reads CASSVLAGGSFDEQYF. The CDR3 DNA follows: TGTGCCAGCAGTGTCCTAGCTGGGGGGAGCTTCGACGAGCAGTACTTC.

This sequence joins TRBV27 and TRBJ2-7, with 12 bases that match TRBD2. CDR3 size: 17 residues. Germline V gene sequence: CDR1 MNHEY, CDR2 SMNVEV (reference sequence). The CDR3 DNA is TGTGCGGCGGGGCGGCTGGCTAGCGGGAGGGCCCCCTACGAGCAGTACTTC. Translating gives CAAGRLASGRAPYEQYF.

The chain recombines TRBV10-3 with TRBJ2-2; 12 bases are a match to TRBD2. With V trimmed by 0 bases and J by 5 bases, 4 bases remained unmatched. The CDR3 is 17 amino acids. Germline V gene data show CDR1 as ENHRY and CDR2 as SYGVKD. CDR3 residues: CAISESTGTSGTGELFF. In DNA form, the CDR3 reads TGTGCCATCAGTGAGTCGACAGGGACTAGCGGGACCGGGGAGCTGTTTTTT.

This chain connects TRBV9 to TRBJ2-1; no clear D gene. The CDR3 contains 15 residues. V was pared by 0 bases and J by 2 bases, with 9 bases between. The germline V gene encodes CDR1 SGDLS and CDR2 YYNGEE. The CDR3 is CASSVDTEPYNEQFF. Written as DNA, the CDR3 is TGTGCCAGCAGCGTAGATACAGAGCCCTACAATGAGCAGTTCTTC. Combining the CDR3 with reference TRBV9 and TRBJ2-1 gives the whole variable domain DSGVTQTPKHLITATGQRVTLRCSPRSGDLSVYWYQQSLDQGLQFLIQYYNGEERAKGNILERFSAQQFPDLHSELNLSSLELGDSALYFCASSVDTEPYNEQFFGPGTRLTVL.

This clone appeared a single time. The chain joins TRBV27 to TRBJ2-4, with a tentative D call TRBD2 (5 bases). Germline CDR1 MNHEY, CDR2 SMNVEV (reference sequence). The CDR3 loop spans 15 amino acids. V lost 3 bases to trimming and J lost 4 bases, with 13 bases between them. The CDR3 nucleotides are TGTGCCAGCAGTTTTGTGGGAGAGGCGAAAAACATTCAGTACTTC. Translating it yields CASSFVGEAKNIQYF.

This sequence joins TRBV6-5 and TRBJ2-5; D not resolved. The CDR3 consists of 13 residues. V lost 3 bases and J 4 bases, leaving 9 bases between the germline ends. The germline V gene has CDR1 MNHEY and CDR2 SVGAGI. The CDR3 spells CASSYVARETQYF. The DNA of the CDR3 is TGTGCCAGCAGTTATGTGGCCAGAGAGACCCAGTACTTC.

The J gene is TRBJ2-1, the V gene TRBV29-1, with D perhaps TRBD1 or TRBD2 (5 bases each). V shed 2 bases and J shed 8 bases, with 22 bases lying between them. This CDR3 is 16 amino acids long. Germline V gives CDR1 SQVTM, CDR2 ANQGSEA. The CDR3 protein is CSVEFSRDPTYDEQFF. CDR3 coding DNA: TGCAGCGTTGAATTTAGCCGGGACCCGACCTATGATGAGCAGTTCTTC.

Worth noting for this clone: Other DNA sequences in this specimen translate into the identical CDR3. This chain connects TRBV9 to TRBJ2-1; 12 positions match TRBD2. V shed 3 bases, J shed 3 bases, and the junction held 1 base outside the gene matches. From germline, CDR1 is SGDLS and CDR2 YYNGEE. The CDR3 spans 15 residues. The CDR3 DNA follows: TGTGCCAGCAGCGAGACTAGCGGGAGCTACAATGAGCAGTTCTTC. Its translation is CASSETSGSYNEQFF.

The rearrangement links TRBV28 to TRBJ1-2; D gene ambiguous. The CDR3 is 16 residues long. Germline CDR1 reads MDHEN; CDR2 reads SYDVKM. The V end lost 5 bases, the J end lost 2 bases, and 18 bases lay between the germline ends. CDR3 region: CASSPDDRNENYGYTF. CDR3 nucleotide sequence: TGTGCCAGCAGTCCGGACGATCGTAATGAAAACTATGGCTACACCTTC.

The gene calls are TRBV6-5 and TRBJ1-4, with D hard to call. The ends were cut back, 6 bases at V and 4 bases at J, with 12 bases in the middle. Germline values: CDR1 MNHEY, CDR2 SVGAGI. The CDR3 has 14 amino acids. The CDR3 loop reads CASRKINDNEKLFF. CDR3 nucleotide sequence: TGTGCCAGCAGAAAGATAAATGATAATGAAAAACTGTTTTTT.

There are a few counts of this clone. Other DNA sequences of this sample code for an identical CDR3. This chain joins TRBV28 and TRBJ2-7; no definite D call. This CDR3 comprises 12 residues. V shed 3 bases and J shed 2 bases, with 5 bases lying between them. Germline CDR1 reads MDHEN; CDR2 reads SYDVKM. In nucleotides, the CDR3 is TGTGCCAGCAGTTTGTCCCCCTACGAGCAGTACTTC. This encodes CASSLSPYEQYF.

The rearrangement links TRBV28 to TRBJ2-2; 10 bases match TRBD1. Trimming at V came to 8 bases and at J to 3 bases, leaving 9 bases not matched to a gene. There are 16 residues in the CDR3. CDR1 and CDR2 from the germline V gene are MDHEN and SYDVKM. The CDR3 DNA reads TGTGCCAGCGAATCCAGACAGGGGGCCTACACCGGGGAGCTGTTTTTT. Translating gives CASESRQGAYTGELFF. The full variable domain, with the rest looked up from reference TRBV28 and TRBJ2-2, is DVKVTQSSRYLVKRTGEKVFLECVQDMDHENMFWYRQDPGLGLRLIYFSYDVKMKEKGDIPEGYSVSREKKERFSLILESASTNQTSMYLCASESRQGAYTGELFFGEGSRLTVL.

V and J are TRBV6-6 and TRBJ2-4, with D tentatively TRBD1 or TRBD2 (6 bases each). Germline loops: CDR1 MNHNY, CDR2 SVGAGI (reference sequence). This CDR3 is built from 16 residues. Trimming stripped 8 bases from V and 2 bases from J, with 19 bases between. The chain's CDR3 is CASGGLDSRSKNIQYF. As DNA, the CDR3 is TGTGCCAGCGGAGGGTTGGACAGTAGGTCCAAAAACATTCAGTACTTC.

The chain has TRBV4-3 and TRBJ2-2; D is ambiguous. Germline values: CDR1 LGHNA, CDR2 YSLEER. Trimming stripped 1 base from V and 8 bases from J, with 2 bases between. The CDR3 contains 11 residues. In DNA, the CDR3 is TGCGCCAGCAGCCAAGCTGGGGAGCTGTTTTTT. Amino acid sequence: CASSQAGELFF.

V and J are TRBV11-2 and TRBJ2-2; D is unresolved. The V gene lost 6 bases and the J gene lost 5 bases, with 19 bases spanning the gap. This CDR3 comprises 16 residues. CDR1 and CDR2 from the germline V gene are SGHAT and FQNNGV. This CDR3 reads CASSSSPALGTGELFF. CDR3 sequence (DNA): TGTGCCAGCAGTTCCTCCCCAGCGTTGGGTACCGGGGAGCTGTTTTTT.

This chain uses TRBV19 with TRBJ1-4, with D tentatively TRBD1 (5 bases). V was trimmed by 3 bases and J by 8 bases, leaving 13 bases between them. From germline, CDR1 is LNHDA and CDR2 SQIVND (reference sequence). This CDR3 has 14 residues. The CDR3 protein is CASSILQGREKLFF. Here the CDR3 DNA reads TGTGCCAGTAGTATCCTGCAGGGACGGGAAAAACTGTTTTTT.

The chain links TRBV7-6 to TRBJ2-7, with D unresolved. Germline lookup yields CDR1 SGHVS and CDR2 FNYEAQ. The CDR3 consists of 21 residues. V was cut by 3 bases and J by 0 bases, with 30 bases left in between. CDR3 DNA sequence: TGTGCCAGCAGCTTGGTCTCCCCAACGAGTTATGGGCAGTGGAGCTCCTACGAGCAGTACTTC. Amino acid sequence: CASSLVSPTSYGQWSSYEQYF.

The CDR3 region has the DNA TGTGCCAGCAGCTCTGACAGGGACGATGAGCAGTTCTTC. This gives the protein CASSSDRDDEQFF. The chain joins TRBV7-9 to TRBJ2-1; TRBD1 matches at 7 bases. Trimming took 4 bases from V and 8 from J; bases not matched to a gene: 5. Germline assignment: CDR1 SEHNR and CDR2 FQNEAQ (reference sequence). The CDR3 spans 13 residues.

The genes are TRBV5-1 and TRBJ1-2; 9 nucleotides align to TRBD1. Germline V CDR1 and CDR2: SGHRS, YFSETQ. The CDR3 loop spans 14 amino acids. V shed 4 bases and J 6 bases; nucleotides not matched to a gene: 7. The CDR3 DNA reads TGCGCCAGCAGCGTGAGGGACAGGGCGGATGGCTACACCTTC. Encoded protein: CASSVRDRADGYTF.

The J gene is TRBJ1-1, the V gene TRBV19; D is undetermined. Trimming shortened V by 5 bases and J by 1 base, and 23 bases separated the two germline ends. The CDR3 covers 18 residues. Germline V gene sequence: CDR1 LNHDA, CDR2 SQIVND (reference sequence). The CDR3 coding sequence is TGTGCCAGTAGTTCTCCCGTTTTGGGGAGGCATTGGAACACTGAAGCTTTCTTT. Protein product: CASSSPVLGRHWNTEAFF.

This clone was detected once. The sample has other DNA sequences that encode this CDR3 too. The chain is built from TRBV5-5 and TRBJ2-1; no clear D. Per the germline V gene, CDR1 is SGHKS and CDR2 is YYEKEE (reference sequence). Trimming removed 1 base at V and 7 bases at J, with 6 bases between. This CDR3 contains 12 residues. This CDR3 is CASSLWGNEQFF. The CDR3 DNA reads TGTGCCAGCAGCTTGTGGGGAAATGAGCAGTTCTTC.

This clone was picked up one time. This sequence joins TRBV10-3 and TRBJ1-1; TRBD1 might be the D (6 bases). V was pared by 3 bases and J by 1 base, with 18 bases between. The CDR3 is 17 residues long. Germline-derived CDR1 and CDR2 are ENHRY and SYGVKD. The CDR3 spells CAISEVAGQTPNTEAFF. As DNA, the CDR3 is TGTGCCATCAGTGAAGTGGCAGGACAGACCCCGAACACTGAAGCTTTCTTT.

The chain links TRBV6-5 to TRBJ1-1, with D unclear. Trimming stripped 7 bases from V and 1 base from J, with 7 bases between. This CDR3 spans 12 amino acids. Per germline, CDR1 MNHEY and CDR2 SVGAGI. The chain's CDR3 is CASKHANTEAFF. DNA for the CDR3: TGTGCCAGCAAACACGCGAACACTGAAGCTTTCTTT.

Concerning this clone: Additional DNA sequences in this sample encode the identical CDR3. The V gene is TRBV5-1, the J gene TRBJ2-5; D not certain. V was clipped by 0 bases and J by 0 bases, with 3 bases between them. There are 13 residues in the CDR3. Germline assignment: CDR1 SGHRS and CDR2 YFSETQ. CDR3 nucleotides: TGCGCCAGCAGCTTGGACAACCAAGAGACCCAGTACTTC. Protein sequence: CASSLDNQETQYF.